The source of this T cell receptor beta chain is a study of shared clonotypes between healthy human individuals. Study outcomes and limitations: Clonotypes that were shared across a handful of donors made up around 5% of naive CD4 clonotypes.

TCRdb keeps only in-frame clones here, not all; method: immunoSEQ multiplex PCR. Here the sample spans millions of clones, 90% to 95% being singletons. There are a few counts of this clone. As yet, its antigen is unknown. V was clipped by 2 bases and J by 4 bases, with 12 bases between them. The CDR3 length is 15 residues. Germline V gene sequence: CDR1 SEHNR, CDR2 FQNEAQ (reference sequence). The receptor comes from a man aged 18-30 years in good health. The gene calls are TRBV7-9 and TRBJ1-5; D not resolved. Sequencing input: naive CD4+ T cells sorted from blood. Subset given: CD45RA+ positively selected. CDR3 loop: CASSLSGVGNQPQHF. The DNA of the CDR3 is TGTGCCAGCAGCTTAAGTGGAGTGGGGAATCAGCCCCAGCATTTT.